This T cell receptor beta chain appears in the sequencing data of a study of blood T cell repertoires in COVID-19. Using immunoSEQ multiplex PCR, the repertoire was profiled, and TCRdb retains in-frame clones only, with some absent. The repertoire consists of around 200,000 clones, with 70% to 90% occurring once and the leading ten covering 1.1%. Trimming at V came to 1 base and at J to 5 bases, leaving 14 bases not matched to a gene. CDR1 is SGHRS, CDR2 YFSETQ, per germline. This CDR3 is 17 amino acids long. Sequencing was performed on peripheral blood. The V call is TRBV5-1, the J call TRBJ1-2; TRBD1 agrees at 7 bases. This clonotype was sampled from a young man with acute or convalescent COVID-19. The DNA of the CDR3 is TGCGCCAGCAGCTTGTCCCCCCGTATCGAGACAGGGTATGGCTACACCTTC. As protein: CASSLSPRIETGYGYTF.